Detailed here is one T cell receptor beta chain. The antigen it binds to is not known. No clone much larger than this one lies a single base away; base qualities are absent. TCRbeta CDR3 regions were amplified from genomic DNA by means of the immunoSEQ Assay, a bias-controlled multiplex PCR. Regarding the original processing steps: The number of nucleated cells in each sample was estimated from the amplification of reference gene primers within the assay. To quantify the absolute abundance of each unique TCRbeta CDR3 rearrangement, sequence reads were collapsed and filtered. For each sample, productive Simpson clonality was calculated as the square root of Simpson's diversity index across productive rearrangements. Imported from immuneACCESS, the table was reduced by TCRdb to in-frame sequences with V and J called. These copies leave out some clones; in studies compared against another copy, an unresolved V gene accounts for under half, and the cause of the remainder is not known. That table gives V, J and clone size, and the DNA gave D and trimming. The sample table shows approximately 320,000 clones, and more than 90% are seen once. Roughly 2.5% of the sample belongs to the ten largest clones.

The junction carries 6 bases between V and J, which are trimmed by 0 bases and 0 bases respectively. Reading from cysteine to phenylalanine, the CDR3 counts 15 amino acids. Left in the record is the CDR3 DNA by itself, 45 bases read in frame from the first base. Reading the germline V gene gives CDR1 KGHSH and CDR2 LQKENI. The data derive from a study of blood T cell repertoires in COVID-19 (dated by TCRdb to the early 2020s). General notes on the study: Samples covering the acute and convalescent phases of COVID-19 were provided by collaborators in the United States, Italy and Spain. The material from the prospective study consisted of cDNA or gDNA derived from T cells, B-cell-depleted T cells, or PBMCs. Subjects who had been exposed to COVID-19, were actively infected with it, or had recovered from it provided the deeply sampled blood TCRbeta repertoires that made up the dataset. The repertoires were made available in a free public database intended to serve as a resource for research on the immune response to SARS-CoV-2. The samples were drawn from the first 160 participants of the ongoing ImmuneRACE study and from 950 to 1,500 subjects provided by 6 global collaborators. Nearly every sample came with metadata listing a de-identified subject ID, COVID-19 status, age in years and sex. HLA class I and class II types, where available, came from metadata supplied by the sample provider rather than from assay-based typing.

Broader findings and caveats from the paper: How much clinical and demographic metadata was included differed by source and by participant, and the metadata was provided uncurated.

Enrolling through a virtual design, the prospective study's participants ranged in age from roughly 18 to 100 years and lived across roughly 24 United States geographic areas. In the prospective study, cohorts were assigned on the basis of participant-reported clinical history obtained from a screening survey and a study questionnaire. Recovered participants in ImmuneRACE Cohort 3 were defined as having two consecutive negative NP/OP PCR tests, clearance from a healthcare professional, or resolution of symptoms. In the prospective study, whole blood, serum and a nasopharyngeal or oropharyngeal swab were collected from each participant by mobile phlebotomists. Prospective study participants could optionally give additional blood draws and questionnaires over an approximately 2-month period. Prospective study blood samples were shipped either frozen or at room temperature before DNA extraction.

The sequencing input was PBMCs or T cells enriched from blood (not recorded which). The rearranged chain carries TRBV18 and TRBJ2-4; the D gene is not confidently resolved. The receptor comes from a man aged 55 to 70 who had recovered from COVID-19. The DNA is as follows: TGTGCCAGCTCACCACCAGAGGTAGCCAAAAACATTCAGTACTTC. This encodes CASSPPEVAKNIQYF.